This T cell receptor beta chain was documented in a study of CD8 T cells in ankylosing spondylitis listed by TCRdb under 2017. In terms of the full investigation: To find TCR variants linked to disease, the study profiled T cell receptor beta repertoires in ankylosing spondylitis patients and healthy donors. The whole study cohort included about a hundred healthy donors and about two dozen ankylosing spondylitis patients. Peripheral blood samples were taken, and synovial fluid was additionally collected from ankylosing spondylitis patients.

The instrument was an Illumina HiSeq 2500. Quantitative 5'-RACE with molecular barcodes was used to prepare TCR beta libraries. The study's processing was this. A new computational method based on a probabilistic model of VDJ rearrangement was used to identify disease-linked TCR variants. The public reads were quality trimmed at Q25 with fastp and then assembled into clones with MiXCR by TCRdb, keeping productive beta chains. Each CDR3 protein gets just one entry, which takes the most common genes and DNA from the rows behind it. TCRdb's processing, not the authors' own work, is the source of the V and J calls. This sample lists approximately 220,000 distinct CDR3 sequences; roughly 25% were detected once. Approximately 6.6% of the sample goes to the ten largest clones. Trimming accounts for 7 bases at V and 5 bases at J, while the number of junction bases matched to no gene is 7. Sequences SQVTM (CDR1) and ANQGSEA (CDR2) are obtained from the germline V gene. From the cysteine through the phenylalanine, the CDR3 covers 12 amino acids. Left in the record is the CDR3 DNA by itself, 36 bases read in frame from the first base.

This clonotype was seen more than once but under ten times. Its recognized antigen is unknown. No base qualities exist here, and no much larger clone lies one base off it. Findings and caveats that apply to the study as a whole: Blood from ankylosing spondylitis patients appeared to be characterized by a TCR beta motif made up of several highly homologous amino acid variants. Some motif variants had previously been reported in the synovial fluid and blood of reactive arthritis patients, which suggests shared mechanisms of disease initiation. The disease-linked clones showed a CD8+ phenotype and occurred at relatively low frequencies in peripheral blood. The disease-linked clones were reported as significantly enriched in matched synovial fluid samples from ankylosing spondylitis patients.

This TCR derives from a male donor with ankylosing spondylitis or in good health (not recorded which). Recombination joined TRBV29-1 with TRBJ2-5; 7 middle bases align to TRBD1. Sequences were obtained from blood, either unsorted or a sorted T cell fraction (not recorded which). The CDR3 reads CSAETGWETQYF. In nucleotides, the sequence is TGCAGCGCCGAGACAGGGTGGGAGACCCAGTACTTC.